The clone carrying this T cell receptor beta chain was recorded only once. What it binds is unknown. Trimming removed 5 bases from V and 6 bases from J; junction bases left unmatched: 10. The germline CDR1 and CDR2 sequences are SGHAT and FQNNGV. The CDR3 runs 15 residues. PCR primers comprised 60 Vbeta and 13 Jbeta primers. The repertoire was sequenced with immunoSEQ multiplex PCR; TCRdb's copy has only in-frame clones and lacks some. This table holds 150,000 to 200,000 clones, roughly four fifths found once. The sample comes from a study of cytomegalovirus exposure and HLA in healthy donors. Study-level findings and limits: Altogether, 150 to 200 TCR beta chains were recorded as cytomegalovirus-associated.

Sequenced material: PBMCs. This TCR was sampled from a young woman in good health and CMV-seronegative. The rearrangement joins TRBV11-2 to TRBJ2-7; 10 bases line up with TRBD1. CDR3 nucleotides: TGTGCCAGCAGCCGAGGGGACAGGGGATTCTCCGAGCAGTACTTC. This encodes CASSRGDRGFSEQYF.